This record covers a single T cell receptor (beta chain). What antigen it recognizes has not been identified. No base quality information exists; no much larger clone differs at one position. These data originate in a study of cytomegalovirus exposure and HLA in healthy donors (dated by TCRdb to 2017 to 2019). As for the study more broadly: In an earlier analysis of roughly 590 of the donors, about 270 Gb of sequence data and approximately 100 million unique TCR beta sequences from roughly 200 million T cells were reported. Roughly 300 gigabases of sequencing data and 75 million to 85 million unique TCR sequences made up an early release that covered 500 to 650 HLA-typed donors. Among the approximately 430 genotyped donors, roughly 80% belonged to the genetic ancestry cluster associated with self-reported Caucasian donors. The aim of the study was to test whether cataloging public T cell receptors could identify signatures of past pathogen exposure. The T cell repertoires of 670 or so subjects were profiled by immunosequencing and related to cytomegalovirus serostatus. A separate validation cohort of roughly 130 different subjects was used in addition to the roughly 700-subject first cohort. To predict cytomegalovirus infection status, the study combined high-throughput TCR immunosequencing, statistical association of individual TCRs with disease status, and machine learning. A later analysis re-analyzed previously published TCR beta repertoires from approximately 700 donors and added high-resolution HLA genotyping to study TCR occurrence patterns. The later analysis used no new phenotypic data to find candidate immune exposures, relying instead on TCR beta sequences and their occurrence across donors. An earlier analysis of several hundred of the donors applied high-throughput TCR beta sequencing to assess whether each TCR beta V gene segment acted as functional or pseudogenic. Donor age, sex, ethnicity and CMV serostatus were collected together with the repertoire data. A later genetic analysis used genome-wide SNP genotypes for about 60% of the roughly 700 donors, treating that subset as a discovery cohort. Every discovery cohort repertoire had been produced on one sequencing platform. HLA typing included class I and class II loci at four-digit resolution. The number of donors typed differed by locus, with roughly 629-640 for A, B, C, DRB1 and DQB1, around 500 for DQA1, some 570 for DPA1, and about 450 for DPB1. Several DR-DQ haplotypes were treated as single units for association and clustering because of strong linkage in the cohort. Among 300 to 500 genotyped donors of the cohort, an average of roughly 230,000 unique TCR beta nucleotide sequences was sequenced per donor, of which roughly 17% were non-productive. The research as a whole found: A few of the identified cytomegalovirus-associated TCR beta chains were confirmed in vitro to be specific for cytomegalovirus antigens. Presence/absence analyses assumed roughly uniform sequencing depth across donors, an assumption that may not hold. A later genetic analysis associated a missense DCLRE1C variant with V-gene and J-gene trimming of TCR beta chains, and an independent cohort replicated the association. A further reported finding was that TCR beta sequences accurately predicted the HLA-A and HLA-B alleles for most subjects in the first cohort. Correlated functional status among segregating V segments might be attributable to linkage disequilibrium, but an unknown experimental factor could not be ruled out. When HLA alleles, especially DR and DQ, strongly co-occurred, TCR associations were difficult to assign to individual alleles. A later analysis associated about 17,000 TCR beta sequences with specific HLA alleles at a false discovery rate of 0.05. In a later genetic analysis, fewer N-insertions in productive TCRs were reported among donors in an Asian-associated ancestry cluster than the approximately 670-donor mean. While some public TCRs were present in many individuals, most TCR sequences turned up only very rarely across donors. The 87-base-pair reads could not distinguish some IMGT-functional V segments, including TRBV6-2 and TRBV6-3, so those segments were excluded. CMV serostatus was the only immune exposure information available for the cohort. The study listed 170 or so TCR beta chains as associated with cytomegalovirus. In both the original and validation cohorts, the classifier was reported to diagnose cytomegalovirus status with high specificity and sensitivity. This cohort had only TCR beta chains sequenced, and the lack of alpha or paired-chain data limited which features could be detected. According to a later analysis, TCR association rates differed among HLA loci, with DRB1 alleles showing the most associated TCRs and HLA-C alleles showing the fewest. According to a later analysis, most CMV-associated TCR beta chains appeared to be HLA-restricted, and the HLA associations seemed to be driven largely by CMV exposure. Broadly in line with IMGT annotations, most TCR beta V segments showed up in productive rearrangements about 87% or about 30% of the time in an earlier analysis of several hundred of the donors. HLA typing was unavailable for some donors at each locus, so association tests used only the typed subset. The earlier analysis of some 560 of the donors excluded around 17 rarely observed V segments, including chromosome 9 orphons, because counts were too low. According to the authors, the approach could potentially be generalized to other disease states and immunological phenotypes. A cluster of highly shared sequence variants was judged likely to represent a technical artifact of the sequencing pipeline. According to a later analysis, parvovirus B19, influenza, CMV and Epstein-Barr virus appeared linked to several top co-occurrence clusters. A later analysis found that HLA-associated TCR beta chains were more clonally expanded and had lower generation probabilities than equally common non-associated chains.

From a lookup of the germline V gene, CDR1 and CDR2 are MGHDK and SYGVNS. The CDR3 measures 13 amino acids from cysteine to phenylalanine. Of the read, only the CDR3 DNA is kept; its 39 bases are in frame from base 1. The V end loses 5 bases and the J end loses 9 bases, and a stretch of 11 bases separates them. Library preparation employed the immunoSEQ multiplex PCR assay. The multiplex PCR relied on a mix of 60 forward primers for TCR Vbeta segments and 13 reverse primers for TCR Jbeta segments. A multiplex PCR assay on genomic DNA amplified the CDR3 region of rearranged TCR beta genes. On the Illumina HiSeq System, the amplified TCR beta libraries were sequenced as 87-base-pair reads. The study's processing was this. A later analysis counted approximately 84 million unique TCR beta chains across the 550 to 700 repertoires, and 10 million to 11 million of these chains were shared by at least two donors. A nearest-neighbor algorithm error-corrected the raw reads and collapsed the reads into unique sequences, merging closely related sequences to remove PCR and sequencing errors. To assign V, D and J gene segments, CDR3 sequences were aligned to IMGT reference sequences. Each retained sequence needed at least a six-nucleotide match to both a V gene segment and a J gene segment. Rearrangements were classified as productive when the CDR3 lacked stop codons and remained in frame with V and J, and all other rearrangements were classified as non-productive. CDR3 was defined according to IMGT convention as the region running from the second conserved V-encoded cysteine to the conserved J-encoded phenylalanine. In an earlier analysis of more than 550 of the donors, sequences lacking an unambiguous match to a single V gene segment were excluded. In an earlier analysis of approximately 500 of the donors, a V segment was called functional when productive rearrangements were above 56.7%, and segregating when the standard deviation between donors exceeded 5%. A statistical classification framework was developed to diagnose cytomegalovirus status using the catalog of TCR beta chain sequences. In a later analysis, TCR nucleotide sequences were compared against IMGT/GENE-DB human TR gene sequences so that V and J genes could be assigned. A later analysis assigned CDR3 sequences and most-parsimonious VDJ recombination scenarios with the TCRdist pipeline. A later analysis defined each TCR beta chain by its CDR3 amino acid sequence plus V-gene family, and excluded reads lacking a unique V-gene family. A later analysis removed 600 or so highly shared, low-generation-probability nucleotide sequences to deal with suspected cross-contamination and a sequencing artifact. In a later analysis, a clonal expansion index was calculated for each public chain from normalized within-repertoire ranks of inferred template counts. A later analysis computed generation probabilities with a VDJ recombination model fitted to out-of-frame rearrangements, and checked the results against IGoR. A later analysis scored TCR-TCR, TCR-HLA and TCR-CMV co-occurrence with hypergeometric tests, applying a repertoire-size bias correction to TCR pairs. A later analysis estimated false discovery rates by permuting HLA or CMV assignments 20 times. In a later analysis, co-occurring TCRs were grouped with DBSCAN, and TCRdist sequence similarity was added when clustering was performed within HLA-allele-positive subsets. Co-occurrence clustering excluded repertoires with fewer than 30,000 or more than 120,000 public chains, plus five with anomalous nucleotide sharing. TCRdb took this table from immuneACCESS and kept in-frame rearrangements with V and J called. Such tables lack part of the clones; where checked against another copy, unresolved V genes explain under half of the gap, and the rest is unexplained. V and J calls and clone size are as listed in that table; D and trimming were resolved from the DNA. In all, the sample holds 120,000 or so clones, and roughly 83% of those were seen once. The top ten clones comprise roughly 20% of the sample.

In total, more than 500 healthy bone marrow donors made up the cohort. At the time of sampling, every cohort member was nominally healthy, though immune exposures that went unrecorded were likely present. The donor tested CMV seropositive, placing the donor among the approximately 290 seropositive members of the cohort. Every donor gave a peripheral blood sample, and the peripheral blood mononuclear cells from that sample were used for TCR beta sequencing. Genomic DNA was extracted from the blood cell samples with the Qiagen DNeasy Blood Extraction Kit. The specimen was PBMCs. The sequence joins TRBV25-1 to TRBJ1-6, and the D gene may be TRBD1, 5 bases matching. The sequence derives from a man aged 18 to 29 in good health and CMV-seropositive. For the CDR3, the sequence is CASSLQGSSPLHF. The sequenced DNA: TGTGCCAGCAGTCTCCAGGGTTCTTCACCCCTCCACTTT.